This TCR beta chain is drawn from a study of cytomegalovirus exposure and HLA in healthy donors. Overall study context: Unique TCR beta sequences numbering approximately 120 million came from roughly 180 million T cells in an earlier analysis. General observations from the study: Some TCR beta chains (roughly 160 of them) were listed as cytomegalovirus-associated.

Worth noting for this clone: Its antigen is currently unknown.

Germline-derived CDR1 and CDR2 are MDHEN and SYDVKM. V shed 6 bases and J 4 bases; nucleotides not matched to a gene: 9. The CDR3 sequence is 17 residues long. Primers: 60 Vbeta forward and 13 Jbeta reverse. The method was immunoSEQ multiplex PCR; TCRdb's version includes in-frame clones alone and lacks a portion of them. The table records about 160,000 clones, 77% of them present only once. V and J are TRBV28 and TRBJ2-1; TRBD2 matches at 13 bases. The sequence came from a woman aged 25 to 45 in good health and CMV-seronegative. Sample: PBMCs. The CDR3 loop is CASRTLAGGPGYNEQFF. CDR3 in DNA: TGTGCCAGCAGAACACTAGCGGGAGGGCCGGGGTACAATGAGCAGTTCTTC.